This TCR beta chain was sequenced in a study of blood T cell repertoires in COVID-19. Cohorts were based on clinical histories the participants reported. Symptom resolution, clearance, or two negative PCRs marked the recovered donors of Cohort 3. As handled by the study authors: Estimation of nucleated cell counts relied on the amplification of reference gene primers. This table comes from immunoSEQ multiplex PCR, and its TCRdb copy is limited to in-frame clones, with some not included. That table is the source of V, J and clone size, and D and trimming were worked out from the DNA. Of 310,000 or so clones in the sample, about 85% were seen once. The germline CDR1 and CDR2 sequences are SGDLS and YYNGEE. This CDR3 region has 13 residues. Trimming left V 4 bases short and J 4 bases short, with 11 bases between.

The sample was PBMCs or T cells enriched from blood (not recorded which). The TCR sequence derives from a woman in her 30s who had recovered from COVID-19. The J gene is TRBJ1-1, the V gene TRBV9; no clear D. As DNA, the CDR3 is TGTGCCAGCAGCTCGGGTGTGGGCACTGAAGCTTTCTTT. Residues: CASSSGVGTEAFF.